Following are 10 T cell receptor beta chains from one sample sequenced in a study of cytomegalovirus exposure and HLA in healthy donors. PCR amplification relied on 60 Vbeta primers (plus 13 Jbeta primers). Only in-frame clones appear in the TCRdb table, and some are missing; sequencing was by immunoSEQ multiplex PCR. The sample has 95,000 to 130,000 clones; around 10% are singletons. The specimen sequenced was PBMCs. These receptors were obtained from a young man in good health and CMV-seronegative.

The chain joins TRBV6-5 to TRBJ1-2, with D uncertain. V dropped 7 bases and J dropped 5 bases, with 20 bases sitting between them. This CDR3 has 15 residues. The germline V gene has CDR1 MNHEY and CDR2 SVGAGI. The CDR3 here is CASTITGKGVYGYTF. The CDR3 DNA sequence: TGTGCCAGCACCATTACGGGGAAGGGAGTTTATGGCTACACCTTC.

This clone was picked up a small number of times. V is TRBV27 and J is TRBJ2-7; possibly TRBD2 for D (5 bases). Germline V gives CDR1 MNHEY, CDR2 SMNVEV (reference sequence). CDR3 length equals 14 residues. With 4 bases removed from V and 0 bases from J, the gap between germline ends came to 10 bases. CDR3 residues: CASSYMGSSYEQYF. CDR3 bases: TGTGCCAGCAGTTATATGGGGAGCTCCTACGAGCAGTACTTC.

This clone has only a few counts. The chain uses TRBV4-2 and TRBJ2-7, with TRBD2 identical over 8 bases. The germline CDR1 and CDR2 sequences are LGHNA and YNFKEQ. CDR3 length equals 15 residues. V shed 3 bases, J shed 3 bases, and the junction held 7 bases outside the gene matches. This chain's CDR3 is CASSQNSGINYEQYF. The CDR3 region has the DNA TGTGCCAGCAGCCAGAATAGCGGGATCAACTACGAGCAGTACTTC.

The CDR3 DNA reads as TGTGCCAGCTCACCACCGTCGGCAGGGGATCAGCCCCAGCATTTT. This sequence encodes CASSPPSAGDQPQHF. The V call is TRBV18, the J call TRBJ1-5; a possible D gene is TRBD1 (6 bases). Germline-derived CDR1 and CDR2 are KGHSH and LQKENI. V was clipped by 0 bases and J by 5 bases, with 11 bases between them. The CDR3 runs 15 residues.

This chain links TRBV2 with TRBJ1-1, with D possibly matching TRBD1 (6 bases). CDR3 size: 15 residues. Germline V gives CDR1 SNHLY, CDR2 FYNNEI. The ends were cut back, 0 bases at V and 1 base at J, with 9 bases in the middle. CDR3 bases: TGTGCCAGCAGTGAAGCACAGGGACAGAACACTGAAGCTTTCTTT. Encoded protein: CASSEAQGQNTEAFF.

Only a few counts were recorded for this clone. The V and J genes are TRBV25-1 and TRBJ1-1; 8 positions agree with TRBD1. This CDR3 has 15 residues. CDR1 MGHDK and CDR2 SYGVNS come from the germline V gene. Trimming cost V 3 bases and J 0 bases; bases outside gene matches: 3. In DNA form, the CDR3 reads TGTGCCAGCAGTGAGTGGACAGGGTTGAACACTGAAGCTTTCTTT. Translated, it gives CASSEWTGLNTEAFF. The variable domain in full, completed from reference TRBV25-1 and TRBJ1-1, reads EADIYQTPRYLVIGTGKKITLECSQTMGHDKMYWYQQDPGMELHLIHYSYGVNSTEKGDLSSESTVSRIRTEHFPLTLESARPSHTSQYLCASSEWTGLNTEAFFGQGTRLTVV.

This sequence joins TRBV9 and TRBJ2-1; 8 positions match TRBD2. Trimming at V came to 3 bases and at J to 6 bases, leaving 17 bases not matched to a gene. Germline values: CDR1 SGDLS, CDR2 YYNGEE. This CDR3 contains 18 residues. As DNA, the CDR3 is TGTGCCAGCAGCGCGGGGGGGGCGGCGGGACTAGTGGCCAATGAGCAGTTCTTC. It specifies CASSAGGAAGLVANEQFF.

In this sample, this clone turned up a few times. V and J are TRBV2 and TRBJ2-5; D perhaps matches TRBD2 (7 bases). Germline CDR1 is SNHLY and CDR2 is FYNNEI. V was clipped by 5 bases and J by 4 bases, with 14 bases between them. There are 14 residues in the CDR3. CDR3 DNA sequence: TGTGCCAGCAGTCCCCGGGGGGCGGGAGAGACCCAGTACTTC. Translation: CASSPRGAGETQYF.

This clone was found a few times. The V gene is TRBV2, the J gene TRBJ1-4; TRBD1 is a possible D gene (6 bases). From germline, CDR1 is SNHLY and CDR2 FYNNEI. The V end was cut by 5 bases, the J end by 7 bases, with 17 bases between. The CDR3 extends over 15 amino acids. The CDR3 region is CASSPPGHSSEKLFF. The CDR3 coding sequence is TGTGCCAGCAGTCCGCCGGGACATTCTTCTGAAAAACTGTTTTTT.

This clone was found a few times. The V and J genes are TRBV7-2 and TRBJ2-2, with 10 positions matching TRBD1. Losses at the gene ends were 5 bases for V and 6 bases for J; bases not matched to a gene: 12. CDR3 length: 17 residues. CDR1 and CDR2 from the germline V gene are SGHTA and FQGNSA. CDR3 bases: TGTGCCAGCAGCCCTGGGTGGGACAGGGGTCCCCCCGGGGAGCTGTTTTTT. Its translation: CASSPGWDRGPPGELFF.